This is a list of T cell receptor beta chains from one sample in a study of blood T cells in healthy people across ages. In TCRdb, the 5' RACE reads were re-called with MiXCR into one record per CDR3 protein. The sample lists about a million distinct CDR3 sequences, less than 45% seen once, with around 13% in the top ten. Sequencing input: blood. The source of these receptors is a man between 18 and 35 years old in good health. The conserved cysteine and the conserved F or W are not part of the CDR3 here. Each record gives: V gene, J gene, CDR3 protein.

V gene: TRBV10-3; J gene: NA; CDR3 protein: AISGQVTRETQY
V gene: TRBV5-1; J gene: TRBJ1-2; CDR3 protein: ASSLGQTPSYT
V gene: TRBV4-2; J gene: TRBJ1-5; CDR3 protein: ASSQSTGTGDNQPQH
V gene: TRBV7-2; J gene: TRBJ2-1; CDR3 protein: ASSLPQRGNNEQF
V gene: TRBV28; J gene: TRBJ2-3; CDR3 protein: ASSPTGLAFFSSTDTQY
V gene: TRBV9; J gene: TRBJ1-4; CDR3 protein: ASSQTGSEKLF
V gene: TRBV7-6; J gene: TRBJ2-5; CDR3 protein: ASSSNRGRETQY
V gene: TRBV7-9; J gene: TRBJ2-1; CDR3 protein: ASSSARDRGRNEQF
V gene: TRBV12-3/TRBV12-4; J gene: TRBJ2-1; CDR3 protein: ASSFPLSQEQF
V gene: TRBV20-1; J gene: TRBJ1-2; CDR3 protein: SARGFGGPHGYT